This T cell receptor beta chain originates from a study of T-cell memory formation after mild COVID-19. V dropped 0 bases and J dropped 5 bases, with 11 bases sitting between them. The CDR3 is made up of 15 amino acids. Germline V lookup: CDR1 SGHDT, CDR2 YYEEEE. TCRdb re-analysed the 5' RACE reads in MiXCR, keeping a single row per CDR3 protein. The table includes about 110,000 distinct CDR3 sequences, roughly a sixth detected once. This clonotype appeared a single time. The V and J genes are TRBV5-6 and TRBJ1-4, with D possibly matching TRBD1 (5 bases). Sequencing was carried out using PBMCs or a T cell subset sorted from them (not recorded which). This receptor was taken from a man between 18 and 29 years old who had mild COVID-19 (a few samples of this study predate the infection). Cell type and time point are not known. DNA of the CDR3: TGTGCCAGCAGCTTGGTCCGGGGGAGGAATGAAAAACTGTTTTTT. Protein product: CASSLVRGRNEKLFF.